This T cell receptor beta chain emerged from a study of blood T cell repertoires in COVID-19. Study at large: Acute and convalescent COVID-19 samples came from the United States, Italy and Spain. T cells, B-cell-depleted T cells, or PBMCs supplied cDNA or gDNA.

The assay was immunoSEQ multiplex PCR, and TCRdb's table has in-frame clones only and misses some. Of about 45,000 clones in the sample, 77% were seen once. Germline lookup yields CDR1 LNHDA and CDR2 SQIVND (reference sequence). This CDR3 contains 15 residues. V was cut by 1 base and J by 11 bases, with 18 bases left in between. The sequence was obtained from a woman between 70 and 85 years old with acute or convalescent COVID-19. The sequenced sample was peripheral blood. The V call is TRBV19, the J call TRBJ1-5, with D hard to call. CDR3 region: CASSIVEETVVTQHF. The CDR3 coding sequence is TGTGCCAGTAGTATAGTGGAGGAAACTGTCGTGACCCAGCATTTT.